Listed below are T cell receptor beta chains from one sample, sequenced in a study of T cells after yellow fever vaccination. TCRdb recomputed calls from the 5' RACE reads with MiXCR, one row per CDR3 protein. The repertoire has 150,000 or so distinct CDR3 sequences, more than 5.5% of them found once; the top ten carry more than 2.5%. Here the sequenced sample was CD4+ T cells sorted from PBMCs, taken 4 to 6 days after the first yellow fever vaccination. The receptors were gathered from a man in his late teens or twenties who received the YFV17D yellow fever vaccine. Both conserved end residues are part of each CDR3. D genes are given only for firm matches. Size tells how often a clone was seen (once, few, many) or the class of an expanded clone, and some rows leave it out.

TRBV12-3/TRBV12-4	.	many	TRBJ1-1	CVSSGRENTEAFF	TGTGTCAGCTCTGGACGGGAAAACACTGAAGCTTTCTTT
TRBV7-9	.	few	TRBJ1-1	CASSRNGRTEAFF	TGTGCCAGCAGCCGGAATGGTCGCACTGAAGCTTTCTTT
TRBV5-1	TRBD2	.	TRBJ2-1	CASSYVAGGVNEQFF	TGCGCCAGCAGCTATGTAGCGGGGGGGGTCAATGAGCAGTTCTTC
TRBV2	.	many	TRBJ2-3	CASARRQSTSTDTQYF	TGTGCCAGCGCCAGAAGGCAGTCAACTAGCACAGATACGCAGTATTTT
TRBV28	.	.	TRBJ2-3	CAILGTDTQYF	TGTGCCATCCTCGGAACAGATACGCAGTATTTT
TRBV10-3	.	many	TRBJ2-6	CAIEQVGANVLTF	TGTGCCATCGAGCAGGTTGGGGCCAACGTCCTGACTTTC
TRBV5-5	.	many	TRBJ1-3	CASSLGRNTIYF	TGTGCCAGCAGCTTAGGACGAAACACCATATATTTT
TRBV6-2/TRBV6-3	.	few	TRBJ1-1	CASSYRTGGTEAFF	TGTGCCAGCAGTTACCGTACGGGGGGAACTGAAGCTTTCTTT
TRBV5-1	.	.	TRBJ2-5	CASSWALQETQYF	TGCGCCAGCAGCTGGGCCCTCCAAGAGACCCAGTACTTC
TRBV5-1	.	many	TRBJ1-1	CASSWGRTVNTEAFF	TGCGCCAGCAGCTGGGGGAGGACAGTAAACACTGAAGCTTTCTTT
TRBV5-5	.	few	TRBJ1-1	CASSLGQGELGQNTEAFF	TGTGCCAGCAGCTTGGGGCAAGGGGAATTAGGACAGAACACTGAAGCTTTCTTT